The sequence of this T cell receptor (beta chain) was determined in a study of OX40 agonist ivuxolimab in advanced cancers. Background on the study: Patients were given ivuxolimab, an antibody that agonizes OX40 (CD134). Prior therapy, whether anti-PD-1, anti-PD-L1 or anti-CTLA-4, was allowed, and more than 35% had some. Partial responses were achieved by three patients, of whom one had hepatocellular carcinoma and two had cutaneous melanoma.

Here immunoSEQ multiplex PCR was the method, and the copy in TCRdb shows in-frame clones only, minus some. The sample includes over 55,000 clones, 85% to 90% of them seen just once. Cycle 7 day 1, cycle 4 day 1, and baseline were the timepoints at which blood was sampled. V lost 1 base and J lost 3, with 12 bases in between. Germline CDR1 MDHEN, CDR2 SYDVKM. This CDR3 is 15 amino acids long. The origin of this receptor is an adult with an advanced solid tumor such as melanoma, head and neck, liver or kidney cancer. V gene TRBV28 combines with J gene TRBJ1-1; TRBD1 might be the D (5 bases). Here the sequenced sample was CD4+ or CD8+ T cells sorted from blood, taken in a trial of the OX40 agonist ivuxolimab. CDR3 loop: CASSLFPGWDTEAFF. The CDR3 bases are TGTGCCAGCAGTTTATTCCCAGGGTGGGACACTGAAGCTTTCTTT.